This T cell receptor beta chain derives from a study of T cells in Graves' hyperthyroidism and ophthalmopathy. Study background: Sampling of peripheral blood happened at initial diagnosis, prior to any treatment. Study conclusions and caveats: A model using 13 V-J features told ophthalmopathy apart from stable hyperthyroidism. Most thyroid-expanded clonotypes above 0.001 were also found in blood.

A Clinical Activity Score of at least 3, a NOSPECS grade of at least 4 and a duration under 3 months were recorded in the ophthalmopathy patients. In its sample, this clonotype was seen many times. What it binds is unknown. There were TCR beta CDR3 regions amplified from RNA transcripts. HTBI primers were employed in a first-round RT-PCR of the TCR CDR3. TCRdb reprocessed the multiplex PCR reads with MiXCR, giving one entry per CDR3 protein. Of 500,000 to 750,000 distinct CDR3 sequences listed, 14% were seen once; the top ten hold roughly 7%. The ends were cut back, 1 base at V and 5 bases at J, with 6 bases in the middle. The germline CDR1 and CDR2 sequences are SGHTA and FQGTGA. The CDR3 contains 13 residues.

The source of this sequence is a woman aged 18-35 years with Graves' ophthalmopathy. The sample taken for sequencing was blood. The genes are TRBV7-3 and TRBJ2-1, with D perhaps matching TRBD2 (5 bases). CDR3 loop: CASSLKRNNEQFF. The DNA of the CDR3 is TGTGCCAGCAGCTTAAAGCGGAACAATGAGCAGTTCTTC.